What follows are 28 T cell receptor beta chains derived from one specimen sequenced in a study of blood T cell repertoires in COVID-19. Clones were sequenced by immunoSEQ multiplex PCR, and TCRdb holds only the in-frame ones, with some missing. The repertoire holds about 260,000 clones, with 86% as singletons. Sequencing was performed on peripheral blood. Source of these receptors: a man aged 35-49 years who had recovered from COVID-19.

This clone came up a few times. The V call is TRBV12-2, the J call TRBJ1-1. TRBV12-2 represents a pseudogene. There are 15 residues in the CDR3. The CDR3 region is CASPTIRGFGTEAFF. The DNA for the CDR3 is TGTGCAAGCCCCACCATACGGGGGTTTGGCACTGAAGCTTTCTTT.

This clone came up many times. The V gene is TRBV10-3, the J gene TRBJ1-3; D may be TRBD1 (5 bases). CDR1 is ENHRY, CDR2 SYGVKD, per germline. V was trimmed by 7 bases and J by 0 bases, leaving 10 bases between them. The CDR3 has 14 amino acids. The CDR3 region is CAINPGSSGNTIYF. The CDR3 nucleotides read TGTGCCATCAACCCAGGGTCCTCTGGAAACACCATATATTTT.

This clone came up a few times. This rearrangement joins TRBV5-8 to TRBJ2-3, with 10 positions matching TRBD2. Germline V CDR1 and CDR2: SGHTS, YDEGEE. Trimming removed 0 bases from V and 0 bases from J; junction bases left unmatched: 7. This CDR3 has 18 amino acids. The CDR3 DNA is TGTGCCAGCAGCTTGGTTTTGTCTAGCGGGGGAAGCACAGATACGCAGTATTTT. This encodes CASSLVLSSGGSTDTQYF.

The V gene is TRBV27, the J gene TRBJ2-1, with TRBD1 matching 9 bases. The CDR3 is 15 residues long. The V segment lost 1 base and the J segment 5 bases; nucleotides outside the gene matches: 3. CDR1 is MNHEY, CDR2 SMNVEV, per germline (reference sequence). The DNA of the CDR3 is TGTGCCAGCAGTTTATTGGGGACAGGGCACAATGAGCAGTTCTTC. Its translation is CASSLLGTGHNEQFF.

This sequence joins TRBV23-1 and TRBJ1-6; D is ambiguous. TRBV23-1 is reported as an ORF; its role is uncertain. V shed 5 bases and J shed 7 bases, with 12 bases lying between them. The CDR3 extends over 14 amino acids. The DNA for the CDR3 is TGCGCCAGCAGTAAAAAGAACGGGAATTCACCCCTCCACTTT. This translates into CASSKKNGNSPLHF.

The rearrangement links TRBV19 to TRBJ2-7; possibly TRBD1 for D (6 bases). The length of the CDR3 is 13 residues. Germline assignment: CDR1 LNHDA and CDR2 SQIVND (reference sequence). The V end lost 3 bases, the J end lost 3 bases, and 9 bases lay between the germline ends. The CDR3 spells CASSIQGGYEQYF. The CDR3 DNA reads as TGTGCCAGTAGTATTCAAGGGGGCTACGAGCAGTACTTC.

In the case of this clone: Other DNA sequences within the sample encode an identical CDR3. The chain uses TRBV19 and TRBJ2-5, with D unclear. The CDR3 sequence is 14 residues long. V was shortened by 1 base and J by 2 bases, with 8 bases between the two germline ends. CDR1 LNHDA and CDR2 SQIVND come from the germline V gene (reference sequence). CDR3 coding DNA: TGTGCCAGTAGTATAGGGCAGAATCAAGAGACCCAGTACTTC. It translates to CASSIGQNQETQYF.

The V call is TRBV4-2, the J call TRBJ2-1, with 9 bases matching TRBD2. Trimming at V came to 5 bases and at J to 4 bases, leaving 6 bases not matched to a gene. The length of the CDR3 is 15 residues. CDR1 and CDR2 (germline): LGHNA, YNFKEQ. As DNA, the CDR3 is TGTGCCAGCAGCTACGGGACTAGCACTTACAATGAGCAGTTCTTC. Translation: CASSYGTSTYNEQFF.

The gene calls are TRBV4-2 and TRBJ2-4, with a tentative D call TRBD2 (5 bases). CDR1 is LGHNA and CDR2 is YNFKEQ in the germline V gene. This CDR3 has 17 residues. The V and J ends lost 1 base and 0 bases respectively, with 13 bases between them. CDR3 in amino acids: CASSQATSAVAKNIQYF. Here the CDR3 DNA reads TGTGCCAGCAGCCAAGCAACTAGTGCGGTAGCCAAAAACATTCAGTACTTC.

The chain links TRBV27 to TRBJ1-3; D not resolved. Germline V lookup: CDR1 MNHEY, CDR2 SMNVEV (reference sequence). The CDR3 covers 14 residues. V was trimmed by 8 bases and J by 4 bases, leaving 15 bases between them. The DNA of the CDR3 is TGTGCCAGCCGGGGATCGGGCTCCGGAAACACCATATATTTT. Protein product: CASRGSGSGNTIYF.

The chain joins TRBV9 to TRBJ2-1; 12 bases line up with TRBD1. The CDR3 contains 15 residues. The trim removed 4 bases at V and 7 bases at J, leaving 6 bases unmatched. CDR1 and CDR2 from the germline V gene are SGDLS and YYNGEE. The CDR3: CASSRGTGGINEQFF. The CDR3 coding sequence is TGTGCCAGCAGCCGCGGGACAGGGGGCATAAATGAGCAGTTCTTC.

This sequence joins TRBV20-1 and TRBJ2-7; D not certain. CDR1 is DFQATT, CDR2 SNEGSKA, per germline (reference sequence). V shed 2 bases and J shed 7 bases, with 9 bases lying between them. This CDR3 contains 11 residues. The CDR3 loop is CSARSRKEQYF. The CDR3 DNA reads as TGCAGTGCTAGATCCAGGAAGGAGCAGTACTTC.

This chain links TRBV10-3 with TRBJ2-6, with D perhaps matching TRBD2 (6 bases). CDR1 ENHRY and CDR2 SYGVKD come from the germline V gene. The germline V and J ends were trimmed by 8 bases and 0 bases, with 17 bases remaining between them. The CDR3 consists of 17 residues. The CDR3 loop is CAIGRDSVDSGANVLTF. In DNA, the CDR3 is TGTGCCATCGGCCGGGACTCCGTAGACTCTGGGGCCAACGTCCTGACTTTC.

This chain connects TRBV19 to TRBJ2-3; TRBD1 matches 10 bases. The CDR3 loop spans 12 amino acids. V was pared by 4 bases and J by 9 bases, with 1 base of the junction left unmatched. Germline values: CDR1 LNHDA, CDR2 SQIVND (reference sequence). In DNA form, the CDR3 reads TGTGCCAGTAGTACGGGACAGGGGACGCAGTATTTT. Protein sequence: CASSTGQGTQYF.

J is TRBJ1-2 and V is TRBV5-5; TRBD1 matches 9 bases. The germline gives CDR1 SGHKS, CDR2 YYEKEE (reference sequence). Trimming cost V 4 bases and J 3 bases; bases outside gene matches: 7. This CDR3 spans 15 amino acids. Written as DNA, the CDR3 is TGTGCCAGCAGCCCGGGGGACAGGGCCCACTATGGCTACACCTTC. Protein product: CASSPGDRAHYGYTF.

The chain employs TRBV29-1 and TRBJ1-2; 9 positions agree with TRBD1. Per germline, CDR1 SQVTM and CDR2 ANQGSEA. This CDR3 has 11 residues. The CDR3 here is CTVTGGYGYTF. The CDR3 nucleotides are TGCACCGTGACAGGGGGCTATGGCTACACCTTC.

The chain uses TRBV19 and TRBJ1-1; 7 nucleotides line up with TRBD1. Germline V gene lookup returns CDR1 LNHDA and CDR2 SQIVND (reference sequence). The CDR3 consists of 15 residues. With 9 bases clipped from V and 1 base from J, the junction kept 11 bases outside the gene matches. The CDR3 DNA is TGTGCCAGAGGACCAGGGGGTTGGAAGAACACTGAAGCTTTCTTT. This codes for CARGPGGWKNTEAFF.

V and J are TRBV27 and TRBJ2-7, with 9 bases identical to TRBD1. The V gene's germline CDR1 is MNHEY and CDR2 SMNVEV (reference sequence). Losses at the gene ends were 5 bases for V and 7 bases for J; bases not matched to a gene: 3. The CDR3 consists of 12 residues. CDR3: CASSTGGNEQYF. Written as DNA, the CDR3 is TGTGCCAGCAGTACAGGGGGCAATGAGCAGTACTTC.

The rearrangement joins TRBV12-3 or TRBV12-4 to TRBJ1-6; D is uncertain. The V end was cut by 2 bases, the J end by 9 bases, with 8 bases between. The CDR3 is made up of 13 amino acids. CDR3 DNA: TGTGCCAGCAGTTTACAGGTCCCTTCACCCCTCCACTTT. Translating gives CASSLQVPSPLHF.

V usage is TRBV9 and J usage is TRBJ1-6; a weak D match, TRBD1 (5 bases). CDR1 is SGDLS and CDR2 is YYNGEE in the germline V gene. The V end was cut by 5 bases, the J end by 5 bases, with 14 bases between. The CDR3 sequence is 15 residues long. The CDR3 protein is CASSLRAGNNSPLHF. In DNA form, the CDR3 reads TGTGCCAGCAGTCTCAGGGCGGGGAATAATTCACCCCTCCACTTT.

A note on this clone: Additional DNA sequences in this sample encode the identical CDR3. The V call is TRBV5-1, the J call TRBJ2-3; tentatively, D is TRBD2 (5 bases). Germline CDR1 reads SGHRS; CDR2 reads YFSETQ. The CDR3 consists of 15 residues. Between the trimmed V and J ends, which lost 0 bases and 0 bases, there was a span of 8 bases. CDR3 sequence: CASSLGSGSTDTQYF. For the CDR3, the DNA is TGCGCCAGCAGCTTGGGGAGCGGTAGCACAGATACGCAGTATTTT.

The CDR3 DNA is TGTGCCACCAGCGGGAATGCCTACAATGAGCAGTTCTTC. Amino acids: CATSGNAYNEQFF. The gene calls are TRBV19 and TRBJ2-1, with 7 bases identical to TRBD2. Trimming took 10 bases from V and 2 from J; bases not matched to a gene: 5. Germline V gene sequence: CDR1 LNHDA, CDR2 SQIVND (reference sequence). This CDR3 region has 13 residues.

The chain joins TRBV7-8 to TRBJ2-1; a possible D gene is TRBD1 (6 bases). The V end was cut by 5 bases, the J end by 4 bases, with 18 bases between. The CDR3 totals 16 residues. Germline CDR1 is SGHVS and CDR2 is FQNEAQ. CDR3 nucleotide sequence: TGTGCCAGCAGCAAGGGCCCCAGGGGCCGTTACAATGAGCAGTTCTTC. Translating gives CASSKGPRGRYNEQFF.

This chain connects TRBV7-3 to TRBJ2-1, with 11 nucleotides matching TRBD2. CDR1 and CDR2 (germline): SGHTA, FQGTGA. The CDR3 spans 15 residues. Unmatched junction bases numbered 7, after V lost 5 bases and J lost 7 bases. This chain's CDR3 is CASSPLAGGLNEQFF. CDR3 nucleotides: TGTGCCAGCAGCCCATTAGCGGGAGGGTTAAATGAGCAGTTCTTC.

This rearrangement joins TRBV28 to TRBJ1-2; 9 nucleotides line up with TRBD1. The germline CDR1 and CDR2 sequences are MDHEN and SYDVKM. V gave up 5 bases and J gave up 1 base; unmatched junction bases: 11. The CDR3 has 17 amino acids. CDR3 DNA: TGTGCCAGCAGTCCCCCTTACGGGACAGGGTTTAACTATGGCTACACCTTC. Its translation is CASSPPYGTGFNYGYTF.

The chain recombines TRBV2 with TRBJ1-4; unclear D gene. This CDR3 has 11 residues. V was trimmed by 8 bases and J by 7 bases, leaving 8 bases between them. Germline V gene sequence: CDR1 SNHLY, CDR2 FYNNEI. DNA of the CDR3: TGTGCCAGCGATCGGGGTGAAAAACTGTTTTTT. Translating it yields CASDRGEKLFF.

This clone was picked up one time. The chain uses TRBV20-1 and TRBJ2-1, with D uncertain. The CDR3 sequence is 10 residues long. V shed 5 bases and J shed 7 bases, with 6 bases lying between them. Germline values: CDR1 DFQATT, CDR2 SNEGSKA (reference sequence). CDR3 nucleotide sequence: TGCAGTGCTCTTCTGAATGAGCAGTTCTTC. This gives the protein CSALLNEQFF.

The V gene is TRBV27, the J gene TRBJ2-7; 8 nucleotides line up with TRBD2. V lost 6 bases and J lost 3; bases outside the gene matches: 7. This CDR3 spans 14 amino acids. CDR1 is MNHEY, CDR2 SMNVEV, per germline (reference sequence). The CDR3 loop is CASRRAGDFYEQYF. The DNA for the CDR3 is TGTGCCAGCAGAAGAGCGGGGGATTTCTACGAGCAGTACTTC.